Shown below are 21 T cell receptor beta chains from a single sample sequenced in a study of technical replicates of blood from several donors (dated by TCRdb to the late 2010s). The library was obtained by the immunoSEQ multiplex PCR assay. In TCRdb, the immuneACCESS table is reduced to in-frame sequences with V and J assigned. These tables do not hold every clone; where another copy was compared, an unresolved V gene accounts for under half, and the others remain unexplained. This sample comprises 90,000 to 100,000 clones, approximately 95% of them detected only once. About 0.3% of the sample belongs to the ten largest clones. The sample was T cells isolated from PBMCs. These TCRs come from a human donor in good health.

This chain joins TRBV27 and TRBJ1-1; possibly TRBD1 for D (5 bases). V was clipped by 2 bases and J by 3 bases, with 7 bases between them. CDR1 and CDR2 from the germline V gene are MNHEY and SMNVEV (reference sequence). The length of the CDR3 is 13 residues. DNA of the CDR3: TGTGCCAGCAGTTTAGGCAGGGACACTGAAGCTTTCTTT. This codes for CASSLGRDTEAFF.

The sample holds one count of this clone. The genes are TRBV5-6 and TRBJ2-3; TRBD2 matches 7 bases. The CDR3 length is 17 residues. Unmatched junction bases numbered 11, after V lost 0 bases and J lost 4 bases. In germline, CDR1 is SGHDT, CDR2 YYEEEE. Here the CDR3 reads CASSLAWAGAAPDTQYF. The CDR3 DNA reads TGTGCCAGCAGCTTGGCATGGGCGGGAGCGGCACCAGATACGCAGTATTTT.

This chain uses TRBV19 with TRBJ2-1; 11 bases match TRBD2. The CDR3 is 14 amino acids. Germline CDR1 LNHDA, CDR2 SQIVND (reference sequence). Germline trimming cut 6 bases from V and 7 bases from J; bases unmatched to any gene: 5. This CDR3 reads CASSTSGSKNEQFF. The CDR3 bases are TGTGCCAGTAGCACTAGCGGGAGTAAGAATGAGCAGTTCTTC. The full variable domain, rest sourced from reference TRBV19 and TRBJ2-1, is DGGITQSPKYLFRKEGQNVTLSCEQNLNHDAMYWYRQDPGQGLRLIYYSQIVNDFQKGDIAEGYSVSREKKESFPLTVTSAQKNPTAFYLCASSTSGSKNEQFFGPGTRLTVL.

The CDR3 protein is CASSLFHYEQFF. CDR3 nucleotide sequence: TGTGCCAGCAGCCTTTTCCACTATGAGCAGTTCTTC. The gene calls are TRBV14 and TRBJ2-1, with D unresolved. This CDR3 is 12 amino acids long. Germline CDR1 reads SGHDN; CDR2 reads FVKESK. Trimming removed 4 bases at V and 8 bases at J, with 9 bases between.

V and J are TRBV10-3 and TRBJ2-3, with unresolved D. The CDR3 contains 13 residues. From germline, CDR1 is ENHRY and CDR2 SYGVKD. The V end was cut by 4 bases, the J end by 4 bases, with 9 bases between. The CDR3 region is CAISVGYADTQYF. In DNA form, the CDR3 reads TGTGCCATCAGTGTCGGGTACGCAGATACGCAGTATTTT.

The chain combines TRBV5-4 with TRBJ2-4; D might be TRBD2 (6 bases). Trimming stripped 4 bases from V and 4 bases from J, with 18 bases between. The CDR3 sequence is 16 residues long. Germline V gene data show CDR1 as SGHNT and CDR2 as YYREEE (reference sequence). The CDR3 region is CASSPNALASKNIQYF. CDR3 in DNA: TGTGCCAGCAGCCCTAATGCCCTAGCGTCTAAAAACATTCAGTACTTC.

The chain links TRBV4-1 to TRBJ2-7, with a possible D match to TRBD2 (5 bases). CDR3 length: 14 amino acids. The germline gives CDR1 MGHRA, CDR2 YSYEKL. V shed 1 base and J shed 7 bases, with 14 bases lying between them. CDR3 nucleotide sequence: TGCGCCAGCAGCCAAGGGATCCGGGGTCTGGAGCAGTACTTC. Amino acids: CASSQGIRGLEQYF.

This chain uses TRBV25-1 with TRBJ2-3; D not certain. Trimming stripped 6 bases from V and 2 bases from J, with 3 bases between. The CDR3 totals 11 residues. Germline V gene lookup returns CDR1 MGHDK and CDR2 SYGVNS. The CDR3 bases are TGTGCCAGCAGCTTCACAGATACGCAGTATTTT. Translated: CASSFTDTQYF.

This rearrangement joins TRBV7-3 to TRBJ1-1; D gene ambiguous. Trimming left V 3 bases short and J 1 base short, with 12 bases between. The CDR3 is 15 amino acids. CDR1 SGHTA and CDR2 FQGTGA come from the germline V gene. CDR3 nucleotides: TGTGCCAGCAGCTTCCTCCGCAGGTCGAACACTGAAGCTTTCTTT. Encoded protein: CASSFLRRSNTEAFF.

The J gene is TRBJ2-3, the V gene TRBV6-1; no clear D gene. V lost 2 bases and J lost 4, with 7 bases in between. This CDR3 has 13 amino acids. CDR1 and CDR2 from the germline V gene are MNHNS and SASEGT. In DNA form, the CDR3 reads TGTGCCAGCAGTGAATTATCCGCAGATACGCAGTATTTT. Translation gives CASSELSADTQYF.

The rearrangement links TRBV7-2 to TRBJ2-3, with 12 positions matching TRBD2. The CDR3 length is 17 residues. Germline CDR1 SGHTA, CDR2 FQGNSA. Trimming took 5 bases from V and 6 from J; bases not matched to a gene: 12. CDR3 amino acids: CASSRTGLAGSRDTQYF. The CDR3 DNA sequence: TGTGCCAGCAGCCGAACAGGACTAGCGGGATCGAGGGATACGCAGTATTTT.

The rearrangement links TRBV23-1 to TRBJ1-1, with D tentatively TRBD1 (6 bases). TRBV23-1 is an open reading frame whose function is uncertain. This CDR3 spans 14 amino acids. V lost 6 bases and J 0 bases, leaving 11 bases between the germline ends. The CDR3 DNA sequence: TGCGCCAGCAGAACGGACAGCTTGAACACTGAAGCTTTCTTT. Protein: CASRTDSLNTEAFF.

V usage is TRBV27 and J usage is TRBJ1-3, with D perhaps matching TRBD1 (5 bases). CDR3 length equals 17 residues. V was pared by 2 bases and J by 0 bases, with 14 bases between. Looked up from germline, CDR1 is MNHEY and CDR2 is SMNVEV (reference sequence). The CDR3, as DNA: TGTGCCAGCAGTTTAGGGAGGGGACCCCGCTCTGGAAACACCATATATTTT. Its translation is CASSLGRGPRSGNTIYF.

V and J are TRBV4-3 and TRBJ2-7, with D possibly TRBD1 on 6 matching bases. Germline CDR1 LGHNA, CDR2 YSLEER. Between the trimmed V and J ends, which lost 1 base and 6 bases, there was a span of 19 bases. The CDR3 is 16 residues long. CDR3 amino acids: CASSQGSSRTVREQYF. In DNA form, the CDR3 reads TGCGCCAGCAGCCAAGGATCGTCTAGGACAGTACGCGAGCAGTACTTC.

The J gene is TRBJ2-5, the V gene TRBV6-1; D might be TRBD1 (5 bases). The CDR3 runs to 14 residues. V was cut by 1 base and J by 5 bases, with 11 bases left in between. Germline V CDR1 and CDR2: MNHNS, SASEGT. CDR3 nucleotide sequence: TGTGCCAGCAGTGAAGGGGGCAGTTGGGAGACCCAGTACTTC. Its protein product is CASSEGGSWETQYF.

CDR3 amino acids: CASSYLPESNYGYTF. Here the CDR3 DNA reads TGTGCCAGCAGTTACCTCCCAGAAAGTAACTATGGCTACACCTTC. The rearrangement uses TRBV6-6 and TRBJ1-2, with unresolved D. The V and J ends lost 2 bases and 1 base respectively, with 11 bases between them. The CDR3 length is 15 residues. From germline, CDR1 is MNHNY and CDR2 SVGAGI (reference sequence).

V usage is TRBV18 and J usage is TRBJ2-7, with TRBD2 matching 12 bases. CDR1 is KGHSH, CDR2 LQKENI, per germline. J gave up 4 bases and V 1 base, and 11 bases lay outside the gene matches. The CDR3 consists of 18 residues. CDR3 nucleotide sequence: TGTGCCAGCTCACCACGGCTAGCGGGAGGGCCACAGTTTTACGAGCAGTACTTC. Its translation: CASSPRLAGGPQFYEQYF.

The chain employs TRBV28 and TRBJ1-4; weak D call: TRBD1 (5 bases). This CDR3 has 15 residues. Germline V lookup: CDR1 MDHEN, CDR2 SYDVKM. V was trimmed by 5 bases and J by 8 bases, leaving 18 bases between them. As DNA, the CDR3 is TGTGCCAGCAGTCAACCCCAGGGTCATGGGGAAAAACTGTTTTTT. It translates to CASSQPQGHGEKLFF. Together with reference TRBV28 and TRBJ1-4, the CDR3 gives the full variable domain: DVKVTQSSRYLVKRTGEKVFLECVQDMDHENMFWYRQDPGLGLRLIYFSYDVKMKEKGDIPEGYSVSREKKERFSLILESASTNQTSMYLCASSQPQGHGEKLFFGSGTQLSVL.

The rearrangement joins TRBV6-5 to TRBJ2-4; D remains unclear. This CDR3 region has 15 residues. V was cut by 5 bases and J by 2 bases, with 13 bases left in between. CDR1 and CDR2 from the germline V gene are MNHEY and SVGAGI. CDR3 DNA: TGTGCCAGCAGTCGCCCCTCCGCGACCAAAAACATTCAGTACTTC. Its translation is CASSRPSATKNIQYF.

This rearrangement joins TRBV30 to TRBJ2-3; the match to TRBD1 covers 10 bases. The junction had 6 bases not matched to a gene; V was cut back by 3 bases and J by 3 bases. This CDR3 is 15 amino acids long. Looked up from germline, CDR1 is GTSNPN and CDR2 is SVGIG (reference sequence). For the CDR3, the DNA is TGTGCCTGGAGAAAACCGGGACAGGGGACAGATACGCAGTATTTT. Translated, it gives CAWRKPGQGTDTQYF.

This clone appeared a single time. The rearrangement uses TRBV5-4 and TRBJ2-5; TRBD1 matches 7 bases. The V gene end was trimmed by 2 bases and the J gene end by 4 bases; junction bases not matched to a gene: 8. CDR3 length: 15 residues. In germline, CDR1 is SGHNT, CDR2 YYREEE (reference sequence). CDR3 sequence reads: CASSFATGLRETQYF. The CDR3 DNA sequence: TGTGCCAGCAGCTTCGCGACAGGGTTGAGAGAGACCCAGTACTTC.